This T cell receptor beta chain was found in a study of cytomegalovirus exposure and HLA in healthy donors. The PCR made use of 60 Vbeta and 13 Jbeta primers. Assay used: immunoSEQ multiplex PCR; TCRdb lists only in-frame clones, some missing. Among about 200,000 clones listed, roughly 80% were seen once. The CDR3 is 15 amino acids. The junction had 8 bases not matched to a gene; V was cut back by 6 bases and J by 1 base. Germline CDR1 is MNHEY and CDR2 is SMNVEV (reference sequence). The TCR sequence derives from a woman aged 25 to 39 in good health and CMV-seronegative. The sequenced sample was PBMCs. The V and J genes are TRBV27 and TRBJ2-7; 8 positions match TRBD1. CDR3: CASSTLGQGSYEQYF. The CDR3 DNA is TGTGCCAGCAGCACCTTAGGACAGGGTTCCTACGAGCAGTACTTC.